This T cell receptor beta chain was captured by sequencing in a study of shared clonotypes between healthy human individuals. The overall study: A couple of women and three men aged 18 to 49 served as donors. Study-wide results and caveats: Tissues were not sampled, only blood, and their repertoires likely differ.

The CDR3 consists of 15 residues. The V end was cut by 6 bases, the J end by 7 bases, with 19 bases between. The germline CDR1 and CDR2 sequences are MDHEN and SYDVKM. This clone came up a few times. Antigen specificity is unknown. Negatively enriched CD4+ T cells were divided by CD45RA into naive and memory. A deep-level run was used for the assay. Clones were read by immunoSEQ multiplex PCR, and TCRdb kept only the in-frame ones, dropping some. Of about a million clones in the sample, 60% to 80% were seen once. The chain is built from TRBV28 and TRBJ2-1; weak D call: TRBD2 (5 bases). The sequenced sample was memory CD4+ T cells from PBMCs. Subset of the sample: CD45RA-negative fraction. This clonotype was sampled from a man aged 18 to 30 in good health. Some clones in this sample may be carry-over from other donors' samples. CDR3: CASRVRSELRNEQFF. The CDR3 coding sequence is TGTGCCAGCAGAGTCCGTAGCGAACTACGGAATGAGCAGTTCTTC.